This TCR beta chain stems from a study of blood T cells in healthy people across ages. Germline V lookup: CDR1 MNHEY, CDR2 SVGEGT. CDR3 length: 12 residues. The second PCR ran roughly 7 to 11 cycles with a sample-barcoded 5' primer and J-beta primers. Each CDR3 protein gets one entry after TCRdb re-called the 5' RACE reads with MiXCR. Of 1.5 million to 2 million distinct CDR3 sequences detected, 49% appear once; the ten largest clones hold approximately 2%. As regards this clonotype: Its ends do not fully match the called genes, so a read error is possible.

Sequenced: blood. The TCR originated in a woman aged 40 to 55 in good health. The chain has TRBV6-2 or TRBV6-3 and TRBJ2-1, with a tentative D call TRBD2 (5 bases). The CDR3 protein is CAGRRVPNEQFF. The CDR3 nucleotides are TGTGCCGGCAGGCGGGTCCCCAATGAGCAGTTCTTC.